This TCR beta chain was observed in a study of shared clonotypes between healthy human individuals. This table comes from immunoSEQ multiplex PCR, and its TCRdb copy is limited to in-frame clones, with some not included. The sample lists about 650,000 clones, around 95% occurring once. CD45RO negativity and positive selection for CCR7 defined naive CD8 cells, a population that excluded terminally differentiated effector memory CD45RA+ cells. The sequence was collected from a woman aged 25 to 39 in good health. The specimen sequenced was naive CD8+ T cells sorted from blood.

The CDR3 nucleotides read TGTGCCAGCAGTTTGCGCGGGGCTCGGATGTACCAAGAGACCCAGTACTTC. This gives the protein CASSLRGARMYQETQYF. This chain connects TRBV28 to TRBJ2-5; D may be TRBD2 (6 bases). The germline V gene encodes CDR1 MDHEN and CDR2 SYDVKM. With 3 bases removed from V and 0 bases from J, the gap between germline ends came to 17 bases. The CDR3 totals 17 residues.